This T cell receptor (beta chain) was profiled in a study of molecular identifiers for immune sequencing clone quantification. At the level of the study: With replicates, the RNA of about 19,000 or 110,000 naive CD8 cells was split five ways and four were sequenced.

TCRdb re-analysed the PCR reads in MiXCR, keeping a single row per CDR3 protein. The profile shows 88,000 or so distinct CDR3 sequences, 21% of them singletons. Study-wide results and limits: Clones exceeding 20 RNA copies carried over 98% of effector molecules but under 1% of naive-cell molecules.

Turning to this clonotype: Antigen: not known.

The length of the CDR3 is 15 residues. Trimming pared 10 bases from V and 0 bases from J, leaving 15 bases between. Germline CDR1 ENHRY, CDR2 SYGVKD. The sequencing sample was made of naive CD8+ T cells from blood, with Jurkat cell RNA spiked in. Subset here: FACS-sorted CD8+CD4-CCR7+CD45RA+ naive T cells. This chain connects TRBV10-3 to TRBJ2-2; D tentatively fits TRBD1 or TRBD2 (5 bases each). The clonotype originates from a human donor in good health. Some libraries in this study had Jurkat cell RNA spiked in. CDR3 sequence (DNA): TGTGCCACCAGGGACCTTCTGACGAACACCGGGGAGCTGTTTTTT. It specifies CATRDLLTNTGELFF.